These T cell receptor beta chains were read from a single sample in a study of PD-L1 blockade in urothelial cancer. Sequenced by immunoSEQ multiplex PCR; TCRdb stores in-frame clones only, minus some. Found here are more than 95,000 clones, roughly 90% of them singletons; the top ten hold under 2%. This specimen was PBMCs, taken around atezolizumab (anti-PD-L1) treatment. All receptors come from a man in his 60s with urothelial cancer. CDR3s include the opening cysteine and the closing phenylalanine or tryptophan. The D gene is left open where the match is weak. For some rows the clone size is stated as once, few or many, or as a class when expanded; others skip it.

j_call: TRBJ1-1
d_call: -
clone_size: -
v_call: TRBV29-1
cdr3_nt: TGCAGCGTTGGAGTGGGCATGAACACTGAAGCTTTCTTT
cdr3_aa: CSVGVGMNTEAFF

j_call: TRBJ2-7
d_call: TRBD2
clone_size: -
v_call: TRBV4-1
cdr3_nt: TGCGCCAGCAGCCTCTTGACTAGCGGGAGAAGAGAGCAGTACTTC
cdr3_aa: CASSLLTSGRREQYF

j_call: TRBJ2-1
d_call: TRBD2
clone_size: -
v_call: TRBV5-1
cdr3_nt: TGCGCCAGCAGCAAGGGACTAGCGGGAGGAGCTAGGAATGAGCAGTTCTTC
cdr3_aa: CASSKGLAGGARNEQFF

j_call: TRBJ2-7
d_call: TRBD2
clone_size: -
v_call: TRBV5-6
cdr3_nt: TGTGCCAGCAGCTTGGATGGCGGGAGCTACGAGCAGTACTTC
cdr3_aa: CASSLDGGSYEQYF

j_call: TRBJ1-1
d_call: -
clone_size: -
v_call: TRBV2
cdr3_nt: TGTGCCAGCAGTGAACAAGGGGGAACTGAAGCTTTCTTT
cdr3_aa: CASSEQGGTEAFF

j_call: TRBJ1-2
d_call: TRBD1
clone_size: -
v_call: TRBV15
cdr3_nt: TGTGCCACCAGCAGAGATAGGGGGACAGGGTTAGGCTACACCTTC
cdr3_aa: CATSRDRGTGLGYTF

j_call: TRBJ1-6
d_call: TRBD1
clone_size: -
v_call: TRBV10-3
cdr3_nt: TGTGCCATCAGCCAAAACTTTGAGGGGGCGTTGAGTTCACCCCTCCACTTT
cdr3_aa: CAISQNFEGALSSPLHF

j_call: TRBJ2-1
d_call: -
clone_size: -
v_call: TRBV15
cdr3_nt: TGTGCCACCAGCAGAGATCTTGCGGGCGGTGAGCAGTTCTTC
cdr3_aa: CATSRDLAGGEQFF

j_call: TRBJ2-7
d_call: TRBD2
clone_size: -
v_call: TRBV27
cdr3_nt: TGTGCCAGCAGTTACAGTAGCGGGGGCTCCTACGAGCAGTACTTC
cdr3_aa: CASSYSSGGSYEQYF

j_call: TRBJ1-5
d_call: -
clone_size: -
v_call: TRBV7-2
cdr3_nt: TGTGCCAGCAGCCTCACAGGGAGCGGGGGCCAGCCCCAGCATTTT
cdr3_aa: CASSLTGSGGQPQHF

j_call: TRBJ1-3
d_call: TRBD1
clone_size: -
v_call: TRBV29-1
cdr3_nt: TGCAGCGGCAGGGGGGCCTCTGGAAACACCATATATTTT
cdr3_aa: CSGRGASGNTIYF

j_call: TRBJ2-7
d_call: TRBD1
clone_size: -
v_call: TRBV6-5
cdr3_nt: TGTGCCAGCAGCACGGGGTGGCAGGGGGCCCGGGAGCAGTACTTC
cdr3_aa: CASSTGWQGAREQYF

j_call: TRBJ2-1
d_call: -
clone_size: -
v_call: TRBV7-2
cdr3_nt: TGTGCCAGCAGCCCATCTCTATCGGCGGATGAGCAGTTCTTC
cdr3_aa: CASSPSLSADEQFF

j_call: TRBJ2-3
d_call: TRBD1
clone_size: -
v_call: TRBV11-2
cdr3_nt: TGTGCCAGCAGCTTAGTCGGACAGGGGGCGATCCCAGATACGCAGTATTTT
cdr3_aa: CASSLVGQGAIPDTQYF

j_call: TRBJ2-3
d_call: -
clone_size: -
v_call: TRBV9
cdr3_nt: TGTGCCAGCAGCGTGCCTACAGGCCTGAGCACAGATACGCAGTATTTT
cdr3_aa: CASSVPTGLSTDTQYF

j_call: TRBJ1-2
d_call: TRBD1
clone_size: -
v_call: TRBV5-1
cdr3_nt: TGCGCCAGCAGCTTAAAAACTAGGACAGGGGACGACTACACCTTC
cdr3_aa: CASSLKTRTGDDYTF

j_call: TRBJ2-2
d_call: -
clone_size: -
v_call: TRBV27
cdr3_nt: TGTGCCAGCAGTTCACTAATGGTGGGATTTAGCGGGAACACCGGGGAGCTGTTTTTT
cdr3_aa: CASSSLMVGFSGNTGELFF

j_call: TRBJ2-5
d_call: TRBD1
clone_size: once
v_call: TRBV7-2
cdr3_nt: TGTGCCAGCAGCACCTGGACAGGGGAGTGGGAGACCCAGTACTTC
cdr3_aa: CASSTWTGEWETQYF

j_call: TRBJ2-4
d_call: TRBD2
clone_size: once
v_call: TRBV5-4
cdr3_nt: TGTGCCAGCAGCTTGGAGCCTAGCGGGGGCCGCATTCAGTACTTC
cdr3_aa: CASSLEPSGGRIQYF

j_call: TRBJ2-5
d_call: -
clone_size: -
v_call: TRBV7-2
cdr3_nt: TGTGCCAGCAGCTCCGACACAGAGACCCAGTACTTC
cdr3_aa: CASSSDTETQYF

j_call: TRBJ2-3
d_call: TRBD2
clone_size: -
v_call: TRBV27
cdr3_nt: TGTGCCAGCAGCGATACCCCCCGGACTAGCGGGAGGACAGATACGCAGTATTTT
cdr3_aa: CASSDTPRTSGRTDTQYF

j_call: TRBJ1-2
d_call: -
clone_size: -
v_call: TRBV9
cdr3_nt: TGTGCCAGCAGCGTCGGTACGGGGGGCAACTATGGCTACACCTTC
cdr3_aa: CASSVGTGGNYGYTF

j_call: TRBJ1-2
d_call: -
clone_size: -
v_call: TRBV30
cdr3_nt: TGTGCCTGGAGTGGACAGCCTAACTATGGCTACACCTTC
cdr3_aa: CAWSGQPNYGYTF

j_call: TRBJ2-1
d_call: -
clone_size: -
v_call: TRBV2
cdr3_nt: TGTGCCAGCAGTCGGGGAAGCTCCTACAATGAGCAGTTCTTC
cdr3_aa: CASSRGSSYNEQFF

j_call: TRBJ2-1
d_call: TRBD2
clone_size: -
v_call: TRBV7-8
cdr3_nt: TGTGCCAGCAGCTTAAGGCGGGGCGGGAGCTCCTACAATGAGCAGTTCTTC
cdr3_aa: CASSLRRGGSSYNEQFF

j_call: TRBJ1-4
d_call: -
clone_size: -
v_call: TRBV28
cdr3_nt: TGTGCCAGCAGACAGCGGGGGGAAAAACTGTTTTTT
cdr3_aa: CASRQRGEKLFF

j_call: TRBJ1-6
d_call: -
clone_size: -
v_call: TRBV27
cdr3_nt: TGTGCCAGCAGTTTATCGTCGGAGGGCTCCTATAATTCACCCCTCCACTTT
cdr3_aa: CASSLSSEGSYNSPLHF

j_call: TRBJ1-2
d_call: TRBD1
clone_size: -
v_call: TRBV7-9
cdr3_nt: TGTGCCAGCAGCTTAACCCGGGACAGCTATGGCTACACCTTC
cdr3_aa: CASSLTRDSYGYTF

j_call: TRBJ1-1
d_call: TRBD1
clone_size: once
v_call: TRBV7-3
cdr3_nt: TGTGCCAGCAGCCCCGGGACAGTTGTCGAAGCTTTCTTT
cdr3_aa: CASSPGTVVEAFF

j_call: TRBJ1-1
d_call: -
clone_size: -
v_call: TRBV2
cdr3_nt: TGTGCCAGCAGTGAAGGGGCGTATAAAGCTTTCTTT
cdr3_aa: CASSEGAYKAFF

j_call: TRBJ2-5
d_call: -
clone_size: -
v_call: TRBV5-1
cdr3_nt: TGCGCCAGCAGCTTCAGGGGCGGCGAGACCCAGTACTTC
cdr3_aa: CASSFRGGETQYF

j_call: TRBJ2-5
d_call: TRBD1
clone_size: -
v_call: TRBV2
cdr3_nt: TGTGCCAGCAGTCTGGACAGGGGCGAAGAGACCCAGTACTTC
cdr3_aa: CASSLDRGEETQYF

j_call: TRBJ2-7
d_call: -
clone_size: -
v_call: TRBV18
cdr3_nt: TGTGCCAGCTCATCGCGACTGCAATCAGTCTACGAGCAGTACTTC
cdr3_aa: CASSSRLQSVYEQYF

j_call: TRBJ2-6
d_call: TRBD1
clone_size: -
v_call: TRBV6-1
cdr3_nt: TGTGCCAGCAGTGAAAAGAGACAGGGGGCAACCTCTGGGGCCAACGTCCTGACTTTC
cdr3_aa: CASSEKRQGATSGANVLTF

j_call: TRBJ1-1
d_call: -
clone_size: -
v_call: TRBV7-9
cdr3_nt: TGTGCCAGCAGCTCGTATACAGGGATGAACACTGAAGCTTTCTTT
cdr3_aa: CASSSYTGMNTEAFF

j_call: TRBJ2-1
d_call: -
clone_size: few
v_call: TRBV9
cdr3_nt: TGTGCCAGCAGCGTTACTAGCAACAATGAGCAGTTCTTC
cdr3_aa: CASSVTSNNEQFF

j_call: TRBJ2-1
d_call: -
clone_size: -
v_call: TRBV19
cdr3_nt: TGTGCCAGTAGCCCTGGGGGGTACAATGAGCAGTTCTTC
cdr3_aa: CASSPGGYNEQFF

j_call: TRBJ1-2
d_call: -
clone_size: -
v_call: TRBV7-2
cdr3_nt: TGTGCCAGCAGCCCTGCTAACCGCGGCAGCCTCCTAAGTGGCTACACCTTC
cdr3_aa: CASSPANRGSLLSGYTF

j_call: TRBJ1-1
d_call: -
clone_size: once
v_call: TRBV28
cdr3_nt: TGTGCCAGCAGCCAAGGGGTAAACACTGAAGCTTTCTTT
cdr3_aa: CASSQGVNTEAFF

j_call: TRBJ1-6
d_call: -
clone_size: -
v_call: TRBV7-2
cdr3_nt: TGTGCCAGCAGCTGGGGAGATTTGACCTATAATTCACCCCTCCACTTT
cdr3_aa: CASSWGDLTYNSPLHF

j_call: TRBJ2-7
d_call: -
clone_size: -
v_call: TRBV18
cdr3_nt: TGTGCCAGCTCACCAAGTGGGACATCAACTATCGACGAGCAGTACTTC
cdr3_aa: CASSPSGTSTIDEQYF

j_call: TRBJ2-7
d_call: TRBD1
clone_size: -
v_call: TRBV29-1
cdr3_nt: TGCAGCGTTGTCGCGGGGGACAGGGCCTACGAGCAGTACTTC
cdr3_aa: CSVVAGDRAYEQYF

j_call: TRBJ1-1
d_call: -
clone_size: once
v_call: TRBV28
cdr3_nt: TGTGCCAGCAGACCTCAGGAGAACACTGAAGCTTTCTTT
cdr3_aa: CASRPQENTEAFF

j_call: TRBJ2-2
d_call: TRBD2
clone_size: once
v_call: TRBV7-3
cdr3_nt: TGTGCCAGCAGCCCGGGGACTAGTCGCACCGGGGAGCTGTTTTTT
cdr3_aa: CASSPGTSRTGELFF

j_call: TRBJ2-7
d_call: TRBD2
clone_size: -
v_call: TRBV7-2
cdr3_nt: TGTGCCAGCGGTCTGGCGGGAGCTAAACAGTACTTC
cdr3_aa: CASGLAGAKQYF

j_call: TRBJ2-2
d_call: -
clone_size: -
v_call: TRBV5-1
cdr3_nt: TGCGCCAGCAGCTTGGTGCCCAACAGTAACACCGGGGAGCTGTTTTTT
cdr3_aa: CASSLVPNSNTGELFF